One and the same sample provided the 23 T cell receptor beta chains below, sequenced in a study of blood T cell repertoires in COVID-19. This table comes from immunoSEQ multiplex PCR, and its TCRdb copy is limited to in-frame clones, with some not included. The sample includes 90,000 to 130,000 clones, 70% to 90% seen only once; the top ten take approximately 1.5%. Sequenced sample: peripheral blood. The receptors come from a man in his forties or fifties with acute or convalescent COVID-19.

The gene calls are TRBV19 and TRBJ1-1; D is possibly TRBD1 (6 bases). This CDR3 has 14 residues. The germline V gene encodes CDR1 LNHDA and CDR2 SQIVND (reference sequence). The germline V and J ends were trimmed by 7 bases and 1 base, with 13 bases remaining between them. CDR3 sequence reads: CASTPDRWNTEAFF. As DNA, the CDR3 is TGTGCCAGTACTCCTGACAGGTGGAACACTGAAGCTTTCTTT.

As regards this clone: One end of the junction varies from germline; a read error may be responsible. V usage is TRBV28 and J usage is TRBJ1-1; perhaps TRBD1 as D (5 bases). Per germline, CDR1 MDHEN and CDR2 SYDVKM. CDR3 size: 12 residues. DNA of the CDR3: TGTGCCAGCAGTTTCCTGACAGCTGCGCCGGTCTTT. It encodes CASSFLTAAPVF.

The genes are TRBV27 and TRBJ2-7; possible D gene TRBD1, 6 bases. The CDR3 sequence is 14 residues long. Germline loops: CDR1 MNHEY, CDR2 SMNVEV (reference sequence). V dropped 6 bases and J dropped 6 bases, with 18 bases sitting between them. In DNA, the CDR3 is TGTGCCAGCAGCCCACAGGGAAGGACGAGCGAGCAGTACTTC. Translated: CASSPQGRTSEQYF.

CDR3 bases: TGTGCCAGCAGCCAAGCCGGGACTAGCGCGGCAGATACGCAGTATTTT. Its translation: CASSQAGTSAADTQYF. The chain uses TRBV4-2 and TRBJ2-3; 10 positions match TRBD2. CDR1 is LGHNA and CDR2 is YNFKEQ in the germline V gene. The CDR3 contains 16 residues. V lost 1 base to trimming and J lost 4 bases; unmatched junction nucleotides: 5.

The V call is TRBV5-6, the J call TRBJ2-5; 9 bases match TRBD2. Germline-derived CDR1 and CDR2 are SGHDT and YYEEEE. V trimming: 1 base; J trimming: 4 bases; junction bases outside the gene matches: 2. The CDR3 loop spans 14 amino acids. CDR3 in amino acids: CASSLRAGGETQYF. In DNA, the CDR3 is TGTGCCAGCAGCTTGCGAGCGGGAGGAGAGACCCAGTACTTC.

About this clone: Other DNA variants within this sample encode the same CDR3. The J gene is TRBJ1-2, the V gene TRBV5-6, with 9 bases identical to TRBD1. This CDR3 comprises 14 residues. After removal of 0 bases from V and 5 bases from J, the junction contained 2 bases not matched to a gene. In germline, CDR1 is SGHDT, CDR2 YYEEEE. The CDR3 protein is CASSLVDRGYGYTF. In DNA form, the CDR3 reads TGTGCCAGCAGCTTGGTCGACAGGGGGTATGGCTACACCTTC.

The V call is TRBV6-5, the J call TRBJ1-2, with 8 positions matching TRBD1. J was trimmed by 2 bases and V by 4 bases; bases with no gene match: 3. The V gene's germline CDR1 is MNHEY and CDR2 SVGAGI. This CDR3 contains 14 residues. CDR3 sequence: CASSLTGVNYGYTF. CDR3 nucleotides: TGTGCCAGCAGTTTGACAGGGGTGAACTATGGCTACACCTTC.

This clone was seen more than once but under ten times. V is TRBV19 and J is TRBJ1-2; TRBD1 aligns across 9 bases. This CDR3 region has 14 residues. With 4 bases clipped from V and 3 bases from J, the junction kept 3 bases outside the gene matches. Germline CDR1 is LNHDA and CDR2 is SQIVND (reference sequence). CDR3 sequence: CASSTWTGDYGYTF. The CDR3 DNA sequence: TGTGCCAGTAGTACTTGGACAGGGGACTATGGCTACACCTTC.

The sample holds a few counts of this clone. The V and J genes are TRBV28 and TRBJ1-5, with D possibly being TRBD1 (5 bases). V lost 6 bases to trimming and J lost 2 bases, with 11 bases between them. CDR1 MDHEN and CDR2 SYDVKM come from the germline V gene. The CDR3 loop spans 14 amino acids. This CDR3 reads CASRRGGGNQPQHF. Here the CDR3 DNA reads TGTGCCAGCAGAAGGGGAGGAGGCAATCAGCCCCAGCATTTT.

This clone was counted between two and nine times. The same CDR3 also results from other DNA sequences found in this sample. The gene calls are TRBV5-1 and TRBJ1-1, with D unclear. The CDR3 consists of 13 residues. The germline V gene encodes CDR1 SGHRS and CDR2 YFSETQ. Trimming took off 0 bases at V and 1 base at J, with 4 bases between the two ends. CDR3 bases: TGCGCCAGCAGCTTGGCAGGGAACACTGAAGCTTTCTTT. It encodes CASSLAGNTEAFF.

The V gene is TRBV3-1 (or the pseudogene TRBV3-2), the J gene TRBJ2-5; D may be TRBD1 (6 bases). The CDR3 has 19 residues. CDR1 is LGHDT, CDR2 YNNKEL, per germline (reference sequence). The V and J ends lost 5 bases and 4 bases respectively, with 29 bases between them. The CDR3 loop is CASSTRREDRRNHRETQYF. CDR3 DNA sequence: TGTGCCAGCAGCACCCGAAGGGAAGACAGGCGAAATCATAGAGAGACCCAGTACTTC.

This clone was seen only once. The gene calls are TRBV19 and TRBJ2-1, with 10 nucleotides matching TRBD2. The V gene end was trimmed by 7 bases and the J gene end by 5 bases; junction bases not matched to a gene: 8. This CDR3 spans 15 amino acids. Germline V gene lookup returns CDR1 LNHDA and CDR2 SQIVND (reference sequence). The CDR3 reads CASTPSGSTHNEQFF. The CDR3 nucleotides are TGTGCCAGTACGCCTAGCGGGAGCACCCACAATGAGCAGTTCTTC. The full variable domain, rest sourced from reference TRBV19 and TRBJ2-1, is DGGITQSPKYLFRKEGQNVTLSCEQNLNHDAMYWYRQDPGQGLRLIYYSQIVNDFQKGDIAEGYSVSREKKESFPLTVTSAQKNPTAFYLCASTPSGSTHNEQFFGPGTRLTVL.

This clone was observed a handful of times. The chain carries TRBV5-1 and TRBJ1-1, with 12 bases identical to TRBD1. The CDR3 totals 17 residues. V trimming: 0 bases; J trimming: 3 bases; junction bases outside the gene matches: 6. Germline V gene sequence: CDR1 SGHRS, CDR2 YFSETQ. CDR3: CASSLGRGTGGYTEAFF. CDR3 bases: TGCGCCAGCAGCTTGGGGCGCGGGACAGGGGGCTACACTGAAGCTTTCTTT.

A single count supports this clone. The J gene is TRBJ1-2, the V gene TRBV19; D may be TRBD1 (6 bases). Per germline, CDR1 LNHDA and CDR2 SQIVND (reference sequence). This CDR3 region has 14 residues. V shed 7 bases and J shed 2 bases, with 14 bases lying between them. The CDR3 DNA reads TGTGCCAGTAAGCCAACAGGGACAAACTATGGCTACACCTTC. Its translation: CASKPTGTNYGYTF.

For this clone: Other DNA sequences from this sample encode an identical CDR3 as well. J is TRBJ2-1 and V is TRBV2; TRBD1 aligns across 7 bases. This CDR3 has 14 amino acids. The V and J ends lost 7 bases and 4 bases, in that order; junction bases with no gene match: 7. Germline assignment: CDR1 SNHLY and CDR2 FYNNEI. Here the CDR3 reads CASKRDSSYNEQFF. CDR3 nucleotides: TGTGCCAGCAAACGGGACAGTTCTTACAATGAGCAGTTCTTC. The variable domain in full, completed from reference TRBV2 and TRBJ2-1, reads EPEVTQTPSHQVTQMGQEVILRCVPISNHLYFYWYRQILGQKVEFLVSFYNNEISEKSEIFDDQFSVERPDGSNFTLKIRSTKLEDSAMYFCASKRDSSYNEQFFGPGTRLTVL.

V is TRBV29-1 and J is TRBJ2-5, with TRBD2 matching 7 bases. The V gene's germline CDR1 is SQVTM and CDR2 ANQGSEA. The CDR3 covers 12 residues. With 6 bases clipped from V and 5 bases from J, the junction kept 6 bases outside the gene matches. The CDR3 protein is CSVAGRGETQYF. The CDR3 region has the DNA TGCAGCGTAGCAGGGAGGGGTGAGACCCAGTACTTC.

This rearrangement joins TRBV30 to TRBJ2-3; 11 nucleotides agree with TRBD2. Germline assignment: CDR1 GTSNPN and CDR2 SVGIG (reference sequence). The CDR3 covers 15 residues. Trimming at V came to 5 bases and at J to 8 bases, leaving 12 bases not matched to a gene. The CDR3 coding sequence is TGTGCCTGGGTTGGGACTAGCGGACTCTGGGGTACGCAGTATTTT. Translated, it gives CAWVGTSGLWGTQYF.

V is TRBV2 and J is TRBJ2-1, with D hard to call. Germline V gene data show CDR1 as SNHLY and CDR2 as FYNNEI. CDR3 length: 14 residues. V was trimmed by 6 bases and J by 4 bases, leaving 13 bases between them. For the CDR3, the DNA is TGTGCCAGCAGGGCTCTGGCCGGGTACAATGAGCAGTTCTTC. Amino acids: CASRALAGYNEQFF.

The gene calls are TRBV4-1 and TRBJ2-1, with 12 bases fitting TRBD2. The V segment lost 5 bases and the J segment 0 bases; nucleotides outside the gene matches: 8. There are 18 residues in the CDR3. Germline-derived CDR1 and CDR2 are MGHRA and YSYEKL. CDR3 in amino acids: CASSGTSGRPSSYNEQFF. The DNA for the CDR3 is TGCGCCAGCAGCGGTACTAGCGGGAGGCCTAGCTCCTACAATGAGCAGTTCTTC.

This chain uses TRBV18 with TRBJ2-1, with 8 bases fitting TRBD2. Germline values: CDR1 KGHSH, CDR2 LQKENI. This CDR3 is built from 16 residues. V was clipped by 4 bases and J by 6 bases; unmatched bases: 11. The CDR3 nucleotides read TGTGCCAGCTCACTATTAAGCGGGGGAAGCGGCAATGAGCAGTTCTTC. This encodes CASSLLSGGSGNEQFF.

The gene calls are TRBV6-5 and TRBJ1-4; possible D gene TRBD1, 6 bases. The CDR3 runs to 15 residues. Per germline, CDR1 MNHEY and CDR2 SVGAGI. V was trimmed by 5 bases and J by 8 bases, leaving 18 bases between them. The CDR3 is CASSLTQGLGEKLFF. The CDR3 DNA is TGTGCCAGCAGTCTTACACAGGGCCTAGGGGAAAAACTGTTTTTT.

This chain connects TRBV5-1 to TRBJ1-2, with TRBD1 identical over 8 bases. There are 14 residues in the CDR3. Per the germline V gene, CDR1 is SGHRS and CDR2 is YFSETQ. The V segment lost 7 bases and the J segment 2 bases; nucleotides outside the gene matches: 7. CDR3 residues: CASQSAGGNYGYTF. CDR3 nucleotide sequence: TGCGCCAGCCAGTCTGCAGGGGGCAACTATGGCTACACCTTC.

This sequence joins TRBV7-3 and TRBJ2-2; 12 bases fit TRBD2. This CDR3 is built from 16 residues. Germline CDR1 SGHTA, CDR2 FQGTGA. The V and J ends lost 5 bases and 7 bases, in that order; junction bases with no gene match: 8. DNA for the CDR3: TGTGCCAGCAGCATAAGACTAGCGGGGGTGGTCGGGGAGCTGTTTTTT. Its translation is CASSIRLAGVVGELFF.